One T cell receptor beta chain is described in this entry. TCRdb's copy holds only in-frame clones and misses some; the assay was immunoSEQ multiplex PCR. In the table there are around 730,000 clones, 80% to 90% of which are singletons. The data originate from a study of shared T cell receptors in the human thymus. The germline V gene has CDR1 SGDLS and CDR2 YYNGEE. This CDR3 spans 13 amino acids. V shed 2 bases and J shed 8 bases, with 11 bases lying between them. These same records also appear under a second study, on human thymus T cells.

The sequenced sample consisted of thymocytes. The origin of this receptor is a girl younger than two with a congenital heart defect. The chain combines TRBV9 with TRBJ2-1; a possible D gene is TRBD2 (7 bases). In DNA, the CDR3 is TGTGCCAGCAGCGTCGGGGGGCCACATGAGCAGTTCTTC. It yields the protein CASSVGGPHEQFF.